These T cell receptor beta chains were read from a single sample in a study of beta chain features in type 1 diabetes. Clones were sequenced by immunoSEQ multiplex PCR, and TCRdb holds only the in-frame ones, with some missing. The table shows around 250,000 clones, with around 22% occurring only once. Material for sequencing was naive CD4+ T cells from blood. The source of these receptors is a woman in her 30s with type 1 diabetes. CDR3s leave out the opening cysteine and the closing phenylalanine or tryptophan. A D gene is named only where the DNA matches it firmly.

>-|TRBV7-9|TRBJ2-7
ASSSPRGAGEQY
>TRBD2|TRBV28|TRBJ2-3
ASSLQTSGTGTDTQY
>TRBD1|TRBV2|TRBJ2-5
AIGTEETQY
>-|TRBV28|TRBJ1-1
ASSSGTEAF
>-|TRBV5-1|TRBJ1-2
ASSLDRHGYT
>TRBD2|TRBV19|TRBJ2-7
ASSTGLAREQY
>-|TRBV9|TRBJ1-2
ASSVDPSFYGYT
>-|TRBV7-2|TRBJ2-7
ASSLVRGYEQY
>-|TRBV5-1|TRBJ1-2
ASSLAGGVSYGYT
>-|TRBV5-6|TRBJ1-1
ASSLQGRGREAF
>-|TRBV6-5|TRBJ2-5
ASRQGFQETQY
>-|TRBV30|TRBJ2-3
AWSLGASTDTQY
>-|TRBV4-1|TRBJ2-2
ASTRGPSGFNTGELF
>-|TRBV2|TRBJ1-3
ASSAVSSGNTIY
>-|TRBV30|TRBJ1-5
AWSGTDDQPQH
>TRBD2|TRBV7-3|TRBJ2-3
ASSPTSLRTDTQY
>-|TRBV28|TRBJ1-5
ASSTAILRRQPQH
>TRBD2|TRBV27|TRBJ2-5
ASSLTSGRWETQY
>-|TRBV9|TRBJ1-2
ASSVATKNYGYT
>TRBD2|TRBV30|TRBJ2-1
AWSSGLAGGNEQF
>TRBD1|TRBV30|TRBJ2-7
AWIRTGRSYEQY
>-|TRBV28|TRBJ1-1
ASSLPTTANTEAF
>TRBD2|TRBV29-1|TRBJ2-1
SVVAGRASSYNEQF
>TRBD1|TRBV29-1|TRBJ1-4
SVEASDRGVEKLF
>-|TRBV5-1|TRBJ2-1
ASSLSTRASEYNEQF